These 24 T cell receptor beta chains were sequenced from one sample in a study of blood T cell repertoires in COVID-19. Method: immunoSEQ multiplex PCR; TCRdb's copy keeps in-frame clones and lacks some. Here the sample spans roughly 150,000 clones, about 87% being singletons. Sequencing was performed on peripheral blood. The origin of the receptors is a human donor in a cohort sampled during active COVID-19.

The CDR3 DNA reads as TGTGCCAGCAGTATTGCAGGCAGGGGCACTGAAGCTTTCTTT. Protein sequence: CASSIAGRGTEAFF. This chain connects TRBV6-5 to TRBJ1-1; perhaps TRBD1 as D (6 bases). Germline assignment: CDR1 MNHEY and CDR2 SVGAGI. The CDR3 covers 14 residues. Trimming pared 5 bases from V and 4 bases from J, leaving 14 bases between.

The genes are TRBV2 and TRBJ2-7, with TRBD2 matching over 12 bases. The V segment lost 10 bases and the J segment 5 bases; nucleotides outside the gene matches: 15. The CDR3 covers 16 residues. Germline CDR1 is SNHLY and CDR2 is FYNNEI. CDR3 in amino acids: CATDILAGGPYHEQYF. In nucleotides, the CDR3 is TGTGCCACCGACATACTAGCGGGGGGTCCATACCACGAGCAGTACTTC.

The gene calls are TRBV6-1 and TRBJ1-2; D is unclear. CDR1 and CDR2 from the germline V gene are MNHNS and SASEGT. The CDR3 length is 12 residues. Trimming removed 1 base from V and 8 bases from J, with 8 bases in between. The CDR3 loop is CASSEVVEGYTF. DNA of the CDR3: TGTGCCAGCAGTGAAGTGGTAGAGGGCTACACCTTC.

The chain couples TRBV5-6 to TRBJ2-2; 7 bases are shared with TRBD1. The V segment lost 7 bases and the J segment 1 base; nucleotides outside the gene matches: 7. The CDR3 is 15 residues long. CDR1 and CDR2 from the germline V gene are SGHDT and YYEEEE. The CDR3 coding sequence is TGTGCCAGCGCCGGGGACAGTAGGAACACCGGGGAGCTGTTTTTT. Protein product: CASAGDSRNTGELFF.

This clone was seen a few times. The rearrangement joins TRBV10-3 to TRBJ1-5, with 9 bases identical to TRBD1. With 8 bases clipped from V and 3 bases from J, the junction kept 8 bases outside the gene matches. Germline loops: CDR1 ENHRY, CDR2 SYGVKD. This CDR3 region has 15 residues. The CDR3 nucleotides read TGTGCCATCGGACAGGGGATAAGGGACAATCAGCCCCAGCATTTT. As protein: CAIGQGIRDNQPQHF.

The rearrangement joins TRBV4-1 to TRBJ1-1; 7 bases are shared with TRBD1. The V gene's germline CDR1 is MGHRA and CDR2 YSYEKL. The CDR3 is made up of 16 amino acids. V lost 4 bases and J lost 0; bases outside the gene matches: 8. For the CDR3, the DNA is TGCGCCAGCAGCCTGTCCCGGGACAGAATGAACACTGAAGCTTTCTTT. Amino acids: CASSLSRDRMNTEAFF.

This clone occurred a few times. The chain carries TRBV7-2 and TRBJ2-1; tentatively, D is TRBD1 (7 bases). Germline V CDR1 and CDR2: SGHTA, FQGNSA. This CDR3 contains 17 residues. Trimming pared 4 bases from V and 0 bases from J, leaving 16 bases between. CDR3 DNA sequence: TGTGCCAGCAGCTCTAAAGCAGGGGGAGGCTCCTACAATGAGCAGTTCTTC. This codes for CASSSKAGGGSYNEQFF.

This clone showed up just once. This rearrangement joins TRBV5-1 to TRBJ1-2; D may be TRBD1 (5 bases). Trimming took off 4 bases at V and 3 bases at J, with 13 bases between the two ends. This CDR3 has 14 residues. The germline gives CDR1 SGHRS, CDR2 YFSETQ. CDR3 bases: TGCGCCAGCAGCCCGGGGGGGAGAGACTATGGCTACACCTTC. Protein product: CASSPGGRDYGYTF.

V gene TRBV4-2 combines with J gene TRBJ1-1; no clear D gene. Trimming took 1 base from V and 2 from J, leaving 11 bases between them. Per germline, CDR1 LGHNA and CDR2 YNFKEQ. The CDR3 spans 15 residues. The CDR3 reads CASSQVQYANTEAFF. CDR3 bases: TGTGCCAGCAGCCAAGTCCAGTACGCTAACACTGAAGCTTTCTTT.

The chain has TRBV2 and TRBJ2-1; D is perhaps TRBD2 (6 bases). Trimming left V 7 bases short and J 8 bases short, with 12 bases between. The germline V gene encodes CDR1 SNHLY and CDR2 FYNNEI. The CDR3 covers 12 residues. The CDR3 sequence is CASIRGIDEQFF. Here the CDR3 DNA reads TGTGCCAGCATCCGGGGGATCGATGAGCAGTTCTTC.

This chain joins TRBV5-1 and TRBJ2-7; TRBD1 matches at 8 bases. Germline values: CDR1 SGHRS, CDR2 YFSETQ. This CDR3 spans 16 amino acids. The ends lost 3 bases at V and 6 bases at J; junction bases unmatched: 14. The CDR3 DNA reads as TGCGCCAGCAGCTCCGCTCAAGGACAGGGTGCCTCCGAGCAGTACTTC. This sequence encodes CASSSAQGQGASEQYF. The entire variable domain, with the rest obtained from reference TRBV5-1 and TRBJ2-7, is as follows: KAGVTQTPRYLIKTRGQQVTLSCSPISGHRSVSWYQQTPGQGLQFLFEYFSETQRNKGNFPGRFSGRQFSNSRSEMNVSTLELGDSALYLCASSSAQGQGASEQYFGPGTRLTVT.

The chain joins TRBV2 to TRBJ1-6; 7 bases map to TRBD1. V lost 6 bases and J lost 4; bases outside the gene matches: 9. CDR3 length equals 16 residues. CDR1 is SNHLY, CDR2 FYNNEI, per germline. CDR3 sequence: CASRPGQLPYNSPLHF. CDR3 sequence (DNA): TGTGCCAGCAGACCGGGACAGCTACCTTATAATTCACCCCTCCACTTT.

V usage is TRBV18 and J usage is TRBJ1-6; 8 bases match TRBD1. Germline CDR1 is KGHSH and CDR2 is LQKENI. CDR3 length equals 13 residues. Unmatched junction bases numbered 3, after V lost 8 bases and J lost 6 bases. CDR3 in DNA: TGTGCCAGCCGGACAGGGAGTAATTCACCCCTCCACTTT. It is translated as CASRTGSNSPLHF.

This clone appeared once. The chain uses TRBV20-1 and TRBJ1-2; possibly TRBD1 for D (6 bases). V lost 4 bases, J lost 6 bases, and 9 bases lay in between. The CDR3 contains 11 residues. Germline lookup yields CDR1 DFQATT and CDR2 SNEGSKA (reference sequence). For the CDR3, the DNA is TGCAGTGCTACAGGGGTTGATGGCTACACCTTC. Translated, it gives CSATGVDGYTF.

The V and J genes are TRBV9 and TRBJ1-1; a possible D gene is TRBD1 (6 bases). Germline CDR1 and CDR2: SGDLS and YYNGEE. CDR3 length equals 17 residues. V dropped 0 bases and J dropped 1 base, with 16 bases sitting between them. CDR3 coding DNA: TGTGCCAGCAGCGTAGGGGCCCAACAGGGAAAGAACACTGAAGCTTTCTTT. This codes for CASSVGAQQGKNTEAFF.

V usage is TRBV18 and J usage is TRBJ1-1; D is undetermined. The CDR3 extends over 19 amino acids. Germline CDR1 KGHSH, CDR2 LQKENI. Deletions cut 4 bases from V and 0 bases from J, with 24 bases between. The CDR3 spells CASSLTEYGEGGVNTEAFF. The CDR3 bases are TGTGCCAGCTCACTAACGGAGTATGGGGAGGGTGGGGTGAACACTGAAGCTTTCTTT.

The rearrangement uses TRBV3-1 (or the pseudogene TRBV3-2) and TRBJ2-7; 9 bases are shared with TRBD2. Trimming took 4 bases from V and 1 from J; bases not matched to a gene: 8. Germline assignment: CDR1 LGHDT and CDR2 YNNKEL (reference sequence). CDR3 length: 16 residues. CDR3 residues: CASSRNSGGPSYEQYF. Written as DNA, the CDR3 is TGTGCCAGCAGCCGCAACAGCGGGGGGCCATCCTACGAGCAGTACTTC.

The gene calls are TRBV5-4 and TRBJ2-4, with 10 bases identical to TRBD1. The germline V gene encodes CDR1 SGHNT and CDR2 YYREEE (reference sequence). There are 14 residues in the CDR3. V shed 4 bases, J shed 8 bases, and the junction held 6 bases outside the gene matches. The CDR3 spells CASSDPGTGDIQYF. The DNA of the CDR3 is TGTGCCAGCAGCGACCCCGGGACAGGGGACATTCAGTACTTC.

The chain links TRBV2 to TRBJ1-2, with 7 positions matching TRBD1. Germline CDR1 reads SNHLY; CDR2 reads FYNNEI. Germline trimming cut 0 bases from V and 0 bases from J; bases unmatched to any gene: 4. The CDR3 spans 16 residues. CDR3 sequence: CASSEAGRGSNYGYTF. In DNA, the CDR3 is TGTGCCAGCAGTGAAGCAGGCAGGGGGTCTAACTATGGCTACACCTTC.

The genes are TRBV5-4 and TRBJ1-1, with 7 bases that match TRBD1. The length of the CDR3 is 13 residues. Germline V lookup: CDR1 SGHNT, CDR2 YYREEE (reference sequence). Trimming cost V 4 bases and J 4 bases; bases outside gene matches: 4. In DNA form, the CDR3 reads TGTGCCAGCAGCCGACAGGGAAGCACTGAAGCTTTCTTT. Protein sequence: CASSRQGSTEAFF.

The J gene is TRBJ1-1, the V gene TRBV19; TRBD1 matches at 8 bases. The length of the CDR3 is 17 residues. Germline V gives CDR1 LNHDA, CDR2 SQIVND (reference sequence). Losses at the gene ends were 1 base for V and 1 base for J; bases not matched to a gene: 8. The CDR3, as DNA: TGTGCCAGTAGTATAGTCTTGGACAGGGCCGGGAACACTGAAGCTTTCTTT. Translating it yields CASSIVLDRAGNTEAFF. The full variable domain, in which reference TRBV19 and TRBJ1-1 provide the parts outside the CDR3, is DGGITQSPKYLFRKEGQNVTLSCEQNLNHDAMYWYRQDPGQGLRLIYYSQIVNDFQKGDIAEGYSVSREKKESFPLTVTSAQKNPTAFYLCASSIVLDRAGNTEAFFGQGTRLTVV.

The J gene is TRBJ2-7, the V gene TRBV5-4, with D perhaps TRBD1 (5 bases). Germline CDR1 is SGHNT and CDR2 is YYREEE (reference sequence). This CDR3 spans 14 amino acids. Trimming took 1 base from V and 7 from J, leaving 15 bases between them. CDR3 sequence reads: CASSLTGEADEQYF. The DNA for the CDR3 is TGTGCCAGCAGCTTGACAGGAGAGGCGGATGAGCAGTACTTC.

This chain links TRBV4-2 with TRBJ1-3; D is perhaps TRBD1 (6 bases). The CDR3 is 16 residues long. V lost 1 base, J lost 0 bases, and 10 bases lay in between. Germline V gene data show CDR1 as LGHNA and CDR2 as YNFKEQ. CDR3 sequence reads: CASSQGVRGSGNTIYF. The CDR3 DNA reads TGTGCCAGCAGCCAAGGGGTCAGGGGCTCTGGAAACACCATATATTTT.

This clone was seen a single time. The chain carries TRBV19 and TRBJ2-1; 9 bases map to TRBD1. CDR1 and CDR2 from the germline V gene are LNHDA and SQIVND (reference sequence). V lost 6 bases to trimming and J lost 7 bases; unmatched junction nucleotides: 13. The CDR3 length is 16 residues. CDR3 DNA sequence: TGTGCCAGTAGCCATCCGGGACAGGGTACGTGGAATGAGCAGTTCTTC. Protein sequence: CASSHPGQGTWNEQFF.